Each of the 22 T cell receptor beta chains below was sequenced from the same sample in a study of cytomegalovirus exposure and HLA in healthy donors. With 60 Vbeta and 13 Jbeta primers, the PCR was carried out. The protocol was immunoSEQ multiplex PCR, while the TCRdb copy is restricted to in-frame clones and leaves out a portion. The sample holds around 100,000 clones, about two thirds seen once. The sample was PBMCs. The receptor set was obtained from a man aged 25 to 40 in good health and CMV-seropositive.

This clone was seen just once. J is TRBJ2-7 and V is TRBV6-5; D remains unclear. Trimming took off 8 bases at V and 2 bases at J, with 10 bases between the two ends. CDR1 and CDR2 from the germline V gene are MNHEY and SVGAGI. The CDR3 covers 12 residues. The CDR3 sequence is CASGPAAYEQYF. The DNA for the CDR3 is TGTGCCAGCGGCCCCGCGGCCTACGAGCAGTACTTC.

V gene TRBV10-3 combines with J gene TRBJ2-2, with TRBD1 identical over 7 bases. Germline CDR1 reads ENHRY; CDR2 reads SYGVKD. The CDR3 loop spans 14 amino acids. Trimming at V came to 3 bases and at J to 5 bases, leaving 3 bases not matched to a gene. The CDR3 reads CAISDQGETGELFF. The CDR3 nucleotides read TGTGCCATCAGTGATCAGGGGGAAACCGGGGAGCTGTTTTTT.

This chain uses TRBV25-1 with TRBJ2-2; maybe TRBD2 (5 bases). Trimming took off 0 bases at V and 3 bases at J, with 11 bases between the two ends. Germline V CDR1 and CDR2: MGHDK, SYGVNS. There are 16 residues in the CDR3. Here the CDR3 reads CASSEYFSGYTGELFF. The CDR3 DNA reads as TGTGCCAGCAGTGAATATTTCAGCGGTTACACCGGGGAGCTGTTTTTT.

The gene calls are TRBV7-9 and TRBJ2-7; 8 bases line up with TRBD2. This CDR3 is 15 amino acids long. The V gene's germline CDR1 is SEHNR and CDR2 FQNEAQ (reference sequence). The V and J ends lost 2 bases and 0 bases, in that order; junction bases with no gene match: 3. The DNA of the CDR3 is TGTGCCAGCAGCTTATTACTAGCGGACTCCTACGAGCAGTACTTC. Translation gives CASSLLLADSYEQYF.

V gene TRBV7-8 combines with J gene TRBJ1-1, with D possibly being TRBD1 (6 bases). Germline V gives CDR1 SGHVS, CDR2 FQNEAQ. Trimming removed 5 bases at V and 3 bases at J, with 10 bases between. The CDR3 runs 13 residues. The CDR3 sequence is CASSIRQDTEAFF. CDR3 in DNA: TGTGCCAGCAGCATAAGACAGGACACTGAAGCTTTCTTT.

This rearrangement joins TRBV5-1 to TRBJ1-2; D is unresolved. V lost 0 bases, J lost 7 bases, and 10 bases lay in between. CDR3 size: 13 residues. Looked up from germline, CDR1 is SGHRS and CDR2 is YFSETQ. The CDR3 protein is CASSLAIEIGYTF. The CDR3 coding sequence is TGCGCCAGCAGCTTGGCAATCGAGATTGGCTACACCTTC. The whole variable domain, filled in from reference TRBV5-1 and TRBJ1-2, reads KAGVTQTPRYLIKTRGQQVTLSCSPISGHRSVSWYQQTPGQGLQFLFEYFSETQRNKGNFPGRFSGRQFSNSRSEMNVSTLELGDSALYLCASSLAIEIGYTFGSGTRLTVV.

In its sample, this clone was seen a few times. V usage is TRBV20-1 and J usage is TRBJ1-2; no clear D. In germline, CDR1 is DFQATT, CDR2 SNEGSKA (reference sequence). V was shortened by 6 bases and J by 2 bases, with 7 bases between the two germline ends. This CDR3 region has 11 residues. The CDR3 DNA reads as TGCAGTGCCACGAGAAACTATGGCTACACCTTC. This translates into CSATRNYGYTF.

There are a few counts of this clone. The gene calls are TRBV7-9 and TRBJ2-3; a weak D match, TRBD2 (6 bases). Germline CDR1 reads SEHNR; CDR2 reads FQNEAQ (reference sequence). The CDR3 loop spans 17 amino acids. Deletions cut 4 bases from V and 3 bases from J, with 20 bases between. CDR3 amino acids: CASSSSFGGSGTDTQYF. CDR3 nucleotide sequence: TGTGCCAGCAGCTCCAGTTTTGGAGGGAGTGGGACAGATACGCAGTATTTT. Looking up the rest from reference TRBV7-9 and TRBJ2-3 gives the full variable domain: DTGVSQNPRHKITKRGQNVTFRCDPISEHNRLYWYRQTLGQGPEFLTYFQNEAQLEKSRLLSDRFSAERPKGSFSTLEIQRTEQGDSAMYLCASSSSFGGSGTDTQYFGPGTRLTVL.

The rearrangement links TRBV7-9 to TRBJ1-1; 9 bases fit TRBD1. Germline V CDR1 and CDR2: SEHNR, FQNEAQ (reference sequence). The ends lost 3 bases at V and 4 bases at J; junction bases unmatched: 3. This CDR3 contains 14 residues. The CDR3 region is CASSFDRGSTEAFF. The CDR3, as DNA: TGTGCCAGCAGCTTCGACAGGGGGAGCACTGAAGCTTTCTTT.

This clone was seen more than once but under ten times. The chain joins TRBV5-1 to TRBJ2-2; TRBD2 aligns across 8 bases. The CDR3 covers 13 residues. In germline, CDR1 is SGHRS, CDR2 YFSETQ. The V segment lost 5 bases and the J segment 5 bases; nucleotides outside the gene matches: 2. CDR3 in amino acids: CASRSGSTGELFF. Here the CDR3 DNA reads TGCGCCAGCAGGAGCGGGAGTACCGGGGAGCTGTTTTTT.

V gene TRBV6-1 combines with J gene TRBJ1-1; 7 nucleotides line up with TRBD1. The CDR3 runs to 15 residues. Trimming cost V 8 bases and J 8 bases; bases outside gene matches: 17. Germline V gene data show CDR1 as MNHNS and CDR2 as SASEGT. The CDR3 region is CASLHDGAGGREAFF. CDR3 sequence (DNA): TGTGCCAGCCTTCATGACGGGGCAGGGGGAAGGGAAGCTTTCTTT.

CDR3: CASSLGRGQPQHF. In DNA, the CDR3 is TGTGCCAGCAGTTTGGGAAGGGGACAGCCCCAGCATTTT. V and J are TRBV28 and TRBJ1-5; TRBD1 is a possible D gene (5 bases). Trimming took off 3 bases at V and 7 bases at J, with 10 bases between the two ends. In germline, CDR1 is MDHEN, CDR2 SYDVKM. The CDR3 extends over 13 amino acids. The full variable domain, in which reference TRBV28 and TRBJ1-5 provide the parts outside the CDR3, is DVKVTQSSRYLVKRTGEKVFLECVQDMDHENMFWYRQDPGLGLRLIYFSYDVKMKEKGDIPEGYSVSREKKERFSLILESASTNQTSMYLCASSLGRGQPQHFGDGTRLSIL.

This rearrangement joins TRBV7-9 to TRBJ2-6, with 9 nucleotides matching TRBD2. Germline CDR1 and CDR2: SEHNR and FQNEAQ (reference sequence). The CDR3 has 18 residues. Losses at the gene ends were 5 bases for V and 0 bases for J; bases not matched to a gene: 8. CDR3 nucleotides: TGTGCCAGCAGCCTGACTAGCGGAGGTACCTCTGGGGCCAACGTCCTGACTTTC. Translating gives CASSLTSGGTSGANVLTF.

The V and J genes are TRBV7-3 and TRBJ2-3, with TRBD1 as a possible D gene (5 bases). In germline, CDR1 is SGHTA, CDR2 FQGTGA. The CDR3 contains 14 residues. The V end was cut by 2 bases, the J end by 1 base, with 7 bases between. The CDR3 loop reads CASSLARGTDTQYF. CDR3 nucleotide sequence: TGTGCCAGCAGCTTAGCCAGGGGCACAGATACGCAGTATTTT.

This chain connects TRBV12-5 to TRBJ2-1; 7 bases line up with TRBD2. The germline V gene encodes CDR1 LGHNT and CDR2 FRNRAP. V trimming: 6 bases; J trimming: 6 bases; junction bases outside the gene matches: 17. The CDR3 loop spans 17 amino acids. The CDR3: CASGPSGGGRYGNEQFF. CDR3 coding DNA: TGTGCTAGTGGCCCCAGTGGGGGAGGGAGGTATGGCAATGAGCAGTTCTTC.

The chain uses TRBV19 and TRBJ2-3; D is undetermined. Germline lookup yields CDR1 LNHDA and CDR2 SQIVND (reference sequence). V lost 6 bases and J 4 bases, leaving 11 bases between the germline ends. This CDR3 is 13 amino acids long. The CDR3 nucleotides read TGTGCCAGTAGCCCCTCCGGAGCAGATACGCAGTATTTT. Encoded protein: CASSPSGADTQYF.

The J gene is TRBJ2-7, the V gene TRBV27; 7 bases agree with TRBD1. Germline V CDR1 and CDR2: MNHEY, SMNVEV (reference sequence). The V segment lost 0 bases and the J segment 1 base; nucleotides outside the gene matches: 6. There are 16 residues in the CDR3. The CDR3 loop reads CASSLSYRGRSYEQYF. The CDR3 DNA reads TGTGCCAGCAGTTTATCGTACAGGGGTCGATCCTACGAGCAGTACTTC.

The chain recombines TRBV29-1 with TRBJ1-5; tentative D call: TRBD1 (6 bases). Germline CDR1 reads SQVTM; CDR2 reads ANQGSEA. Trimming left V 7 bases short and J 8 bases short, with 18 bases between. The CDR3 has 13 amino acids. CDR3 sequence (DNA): TGCAGCGCCCTACTGGGGGCGGGGGAGCCCCAGCATTTT. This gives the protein CSALLGAGEPQHF.

CDR3 DNA sequence: TGCAGCGTTGTGTCTAGCGGCAATGAGCAGTTCTTC. Translated: CSVVSSGNEQFF. This chain uses TRBV29-1 with TRBJ2-1, with 7 nucleotides matching TRBD2. The trim removed 4 bases at V and 6 bases at J, leaving 3 bases unmatched. Germline V gene data show CDR1 as SQVTM and CDR2 as ANQGSEA. This CDR3 has 12 residues.

CDR3 in amino acids: CASSFILGRTTEAFF. The CDR3 DNA reads as TGTGCCAGCAGTTTCATCCTAGGACGGACTACCGAAGCTTTCTTT. This sequence joins TRBV6-5 and TRBJ1-1, with no clear D. The CDR3 extends over 15 amino acids. Deletions cut 4 bases from V and 8 bases from J, with 20 bases between. The germline gives CDR1 MNHEY, CDR2 SVGAGI.

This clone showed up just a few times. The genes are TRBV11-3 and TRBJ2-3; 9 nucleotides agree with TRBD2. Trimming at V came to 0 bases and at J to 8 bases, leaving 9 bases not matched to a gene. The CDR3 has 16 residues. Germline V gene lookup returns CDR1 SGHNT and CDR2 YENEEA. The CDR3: CASSLEGAGGPGTQYF. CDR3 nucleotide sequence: TGTGCCAGCAGCTTAGAGGGGGCGGGGGGGCCGGGTACGCAGTATTTT.

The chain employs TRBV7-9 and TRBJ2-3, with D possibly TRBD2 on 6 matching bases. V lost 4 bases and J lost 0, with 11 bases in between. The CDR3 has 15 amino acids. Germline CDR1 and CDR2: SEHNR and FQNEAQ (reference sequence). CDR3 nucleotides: TGTGCCAGCAGCTCGGGACTGGTTAGCACAGATACGCAGTATTTT. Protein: CASSSGLVSTDTQYF. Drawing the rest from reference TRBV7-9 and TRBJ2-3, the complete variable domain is DTGVSQNPRHKITKRGQNVTFRCDPISEHNRLYWYRQTLGQGPEFLTYFQNEAQLEKSRLLSDRFSAERPKGSFSTLEIQRTEQGDSAMYLCASSSGLVSTDTQYFGPGTRLTVL.